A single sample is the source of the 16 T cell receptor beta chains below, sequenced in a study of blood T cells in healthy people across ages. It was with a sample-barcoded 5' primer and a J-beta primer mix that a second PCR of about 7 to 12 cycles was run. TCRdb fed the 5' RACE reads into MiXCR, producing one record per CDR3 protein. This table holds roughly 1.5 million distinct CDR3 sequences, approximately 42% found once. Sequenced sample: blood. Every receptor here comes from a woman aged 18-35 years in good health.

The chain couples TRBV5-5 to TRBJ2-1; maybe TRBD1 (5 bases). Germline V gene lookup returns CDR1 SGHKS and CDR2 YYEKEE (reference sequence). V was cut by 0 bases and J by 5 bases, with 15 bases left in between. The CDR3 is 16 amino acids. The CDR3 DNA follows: TGTGCCAGCAGCTTGGTTGGTAACCCAGGGCACAATGAGCAGTTCTTC. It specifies CASSLVGNPGHNEQFF.

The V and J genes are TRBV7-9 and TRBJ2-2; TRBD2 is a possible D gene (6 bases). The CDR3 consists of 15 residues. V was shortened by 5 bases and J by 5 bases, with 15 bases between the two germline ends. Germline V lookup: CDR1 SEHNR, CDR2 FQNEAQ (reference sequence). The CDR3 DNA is TGTGCCAGCAGCCCCACGCGGGGAGATACCGGGGAGCTGTTTTTT. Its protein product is CASSPTRGDTGELFF.

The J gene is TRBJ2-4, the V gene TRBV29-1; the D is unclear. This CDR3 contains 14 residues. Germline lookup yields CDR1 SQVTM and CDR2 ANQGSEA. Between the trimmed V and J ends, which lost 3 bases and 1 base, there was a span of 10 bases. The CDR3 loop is CSVEGMMAKNIQYF. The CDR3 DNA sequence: TGCAGCGTTGAGGGAATGATGGCCAAAAACATTCAGTACTTC.

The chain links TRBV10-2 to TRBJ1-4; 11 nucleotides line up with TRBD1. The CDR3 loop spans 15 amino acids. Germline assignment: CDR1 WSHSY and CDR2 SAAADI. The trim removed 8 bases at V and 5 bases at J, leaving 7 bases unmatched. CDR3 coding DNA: TGCGCCAGCCAATGGACAGGGGGCGGGAATGAAAAACTGTTTTTT. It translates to CASQWTGGGNEKLFF.

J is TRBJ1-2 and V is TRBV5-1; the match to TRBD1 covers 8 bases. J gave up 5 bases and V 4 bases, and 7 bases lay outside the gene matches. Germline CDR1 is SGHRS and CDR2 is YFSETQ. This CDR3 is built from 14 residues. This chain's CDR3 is CASSPGQGQYGYTF. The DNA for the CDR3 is TGCGCCAGCAGCCCCGGACAGGGCCAGTATGGCTACACCTTC.

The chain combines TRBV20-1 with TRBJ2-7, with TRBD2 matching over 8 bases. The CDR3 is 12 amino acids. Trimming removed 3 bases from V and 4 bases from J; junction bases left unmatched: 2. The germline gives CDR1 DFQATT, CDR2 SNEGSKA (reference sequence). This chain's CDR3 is CSASSGNYEQYF. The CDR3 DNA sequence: TGCAGTGCTAGTAGCGGGAATTACGAGCAGTACTTC.

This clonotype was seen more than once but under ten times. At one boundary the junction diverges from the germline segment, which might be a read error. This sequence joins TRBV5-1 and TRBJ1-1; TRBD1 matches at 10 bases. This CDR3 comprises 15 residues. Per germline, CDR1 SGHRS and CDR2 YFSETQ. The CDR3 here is CASRKTGGLNTEAFF. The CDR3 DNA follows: TGTGCCAGCCGAAAGACAGGGGGCTTGAACACTGAAGCTTTCTTT.

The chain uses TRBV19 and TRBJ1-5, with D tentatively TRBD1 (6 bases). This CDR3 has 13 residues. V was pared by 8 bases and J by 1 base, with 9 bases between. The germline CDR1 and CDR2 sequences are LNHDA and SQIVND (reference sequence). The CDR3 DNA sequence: TGTGCCAGTGGGACACTGAGCAATCAGCCCCAGCATTTT. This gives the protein CASGTLSNQPQHF.

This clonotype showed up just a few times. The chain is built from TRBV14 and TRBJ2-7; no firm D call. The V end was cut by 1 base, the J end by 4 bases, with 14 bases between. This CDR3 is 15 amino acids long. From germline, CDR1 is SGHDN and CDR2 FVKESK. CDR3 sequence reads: CASSQADLVMYEQYF. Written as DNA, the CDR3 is TGTGCCAGCAGCCAAGCGGATTTGGTAATGTACGAGCAGTACTTC.

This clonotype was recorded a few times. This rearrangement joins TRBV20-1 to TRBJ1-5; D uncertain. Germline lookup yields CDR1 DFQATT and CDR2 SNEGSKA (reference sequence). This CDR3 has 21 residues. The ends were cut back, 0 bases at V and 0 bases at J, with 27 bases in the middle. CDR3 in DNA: TGCAGTGCTAGAGATCTGTTTCGTAGGAGAGAACAAAGATATAGCAATCAGCCCCAGCATTTT. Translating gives CSARDLFRRREQRYSNQPQHF.

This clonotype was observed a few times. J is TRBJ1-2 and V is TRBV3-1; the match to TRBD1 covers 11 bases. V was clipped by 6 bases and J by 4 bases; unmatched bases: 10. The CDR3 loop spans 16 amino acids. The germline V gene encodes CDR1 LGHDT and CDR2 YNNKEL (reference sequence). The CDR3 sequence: CASRYDGTGGTYGYTF. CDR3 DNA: TGTGCCAGCAGATATGATGGGACAGGGGGGACCTATGGCTACACCTTC.

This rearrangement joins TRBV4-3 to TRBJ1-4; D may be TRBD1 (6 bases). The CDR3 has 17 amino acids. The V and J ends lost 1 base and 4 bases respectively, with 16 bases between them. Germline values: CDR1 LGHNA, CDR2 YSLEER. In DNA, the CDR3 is TGCGCCAGCAGCCAAGGGGGGCTCTACCTTAATAATGAAAAACTGTTTTTT. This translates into CASSQGGLYLNNEKLFF.

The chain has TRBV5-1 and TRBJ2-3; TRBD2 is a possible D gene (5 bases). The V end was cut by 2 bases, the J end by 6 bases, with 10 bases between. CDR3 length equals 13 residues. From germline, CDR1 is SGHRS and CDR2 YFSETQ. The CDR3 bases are TGCGCCAGCAGCTTCGCGACGGGGGATACGCAGTATTTT. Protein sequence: CASSFATGDTQYF.

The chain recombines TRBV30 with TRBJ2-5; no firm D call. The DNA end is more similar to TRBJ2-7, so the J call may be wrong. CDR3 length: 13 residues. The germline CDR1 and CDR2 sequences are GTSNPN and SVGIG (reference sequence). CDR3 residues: CAWSAGDTYEQYF. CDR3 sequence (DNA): TGTGCCTGGAGTGCTGGGGATACCTACGAGCAGTACTTC.

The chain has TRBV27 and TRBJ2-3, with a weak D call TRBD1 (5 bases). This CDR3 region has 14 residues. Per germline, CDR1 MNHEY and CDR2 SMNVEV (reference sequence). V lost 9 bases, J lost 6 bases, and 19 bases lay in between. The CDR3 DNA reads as TGTGCCAGTCGATGGGCAGGGTGGCAGGATACGCAGTATTTT. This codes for CASRWAGWQDTQYF.

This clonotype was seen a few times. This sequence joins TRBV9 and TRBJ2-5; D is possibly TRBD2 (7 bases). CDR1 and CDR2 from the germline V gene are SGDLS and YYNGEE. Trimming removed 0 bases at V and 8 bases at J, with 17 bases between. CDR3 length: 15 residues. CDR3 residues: CASSVGGGAGFTQYF. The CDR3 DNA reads TGTGCCAGCAGCGTAGGCGGGGGCGCAGGTTTCACCCAGTACTTC.